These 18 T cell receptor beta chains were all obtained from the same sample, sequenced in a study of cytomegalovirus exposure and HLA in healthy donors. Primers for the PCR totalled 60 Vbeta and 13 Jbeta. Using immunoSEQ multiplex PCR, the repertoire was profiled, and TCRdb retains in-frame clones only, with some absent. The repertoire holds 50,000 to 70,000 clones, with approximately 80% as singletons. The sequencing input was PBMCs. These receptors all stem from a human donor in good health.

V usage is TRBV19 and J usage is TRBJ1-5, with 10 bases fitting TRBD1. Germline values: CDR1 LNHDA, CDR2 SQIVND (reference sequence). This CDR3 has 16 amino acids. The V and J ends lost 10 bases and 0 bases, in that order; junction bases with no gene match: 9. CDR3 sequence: CATSGQGKYSNQPQHF. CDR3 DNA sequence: TGTGCCACCTCGGGACAGGGGAAATATAGCAATCAGCCCCAGCATTTT.

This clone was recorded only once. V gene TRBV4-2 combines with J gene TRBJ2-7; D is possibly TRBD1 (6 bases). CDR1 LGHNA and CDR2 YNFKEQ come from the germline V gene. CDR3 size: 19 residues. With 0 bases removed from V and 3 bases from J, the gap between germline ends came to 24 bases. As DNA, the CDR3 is TGTGCCAGCAGCCAAGATCTAAATTCTCCGGGACACCAAAACTACGAGCAGTACTTC. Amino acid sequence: CASSQDLNSPGHQNYEQYF.

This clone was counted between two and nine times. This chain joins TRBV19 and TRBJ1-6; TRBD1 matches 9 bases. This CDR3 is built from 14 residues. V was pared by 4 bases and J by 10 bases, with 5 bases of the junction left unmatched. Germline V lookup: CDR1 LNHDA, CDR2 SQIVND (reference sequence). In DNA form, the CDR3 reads TGTGCCAGTAGTACACAGGGGGCTCGCTCACCCCTCCACTTT. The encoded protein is CASSTQGARSPLHF.

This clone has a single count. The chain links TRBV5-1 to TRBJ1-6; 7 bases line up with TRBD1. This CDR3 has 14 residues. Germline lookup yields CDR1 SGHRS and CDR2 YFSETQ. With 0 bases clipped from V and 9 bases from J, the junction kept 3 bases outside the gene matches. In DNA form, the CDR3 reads TGCGCCAGCAGCTTGGGACAGGGAGGTTCACCCCTCCACTTT. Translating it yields CASSLGQGGSPLHF.

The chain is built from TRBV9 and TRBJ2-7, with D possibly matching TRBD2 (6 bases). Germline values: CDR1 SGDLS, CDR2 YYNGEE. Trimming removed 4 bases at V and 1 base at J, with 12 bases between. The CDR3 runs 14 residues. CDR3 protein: CASSRQRASYEQYF. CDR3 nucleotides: TGTGCCAGCAGCAGACAGCGGGCGTCCTACGAGCAGTACTTC.

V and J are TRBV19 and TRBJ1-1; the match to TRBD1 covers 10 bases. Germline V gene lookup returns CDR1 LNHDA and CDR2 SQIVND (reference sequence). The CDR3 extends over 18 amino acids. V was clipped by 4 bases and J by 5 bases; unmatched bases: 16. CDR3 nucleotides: TGTGCCAGTAGTACTTGGTGGGATAGACAGGGGGCTTCTACTGAAGCTTTCTTT. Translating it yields CASSTWWDRQGASTEAFF.

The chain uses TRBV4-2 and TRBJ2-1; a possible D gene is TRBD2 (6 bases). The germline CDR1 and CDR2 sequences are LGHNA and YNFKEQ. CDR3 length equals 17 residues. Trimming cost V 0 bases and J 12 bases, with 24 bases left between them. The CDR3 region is CASSQDGPPGGSAGQFF. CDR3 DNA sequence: TGTGCCAGCAGCCAAGATGGACCGCCCGGGGGATCGGCGGGGCAGTTCTTC.

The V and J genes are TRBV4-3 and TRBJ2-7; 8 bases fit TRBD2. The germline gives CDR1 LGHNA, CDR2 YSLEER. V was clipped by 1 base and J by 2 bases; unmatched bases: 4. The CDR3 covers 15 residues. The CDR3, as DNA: TGCGCCAGCAGCCAAGCGGGGGGGGGTACCTACGAGCAGTACTTC. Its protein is CASSQAGGGTYEQYF.

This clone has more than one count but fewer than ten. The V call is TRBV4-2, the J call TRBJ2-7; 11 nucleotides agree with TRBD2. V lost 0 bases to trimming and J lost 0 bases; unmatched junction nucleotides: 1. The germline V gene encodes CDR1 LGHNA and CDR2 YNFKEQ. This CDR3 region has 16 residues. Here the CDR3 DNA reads TGTGCCAGCAGCCAAGATAGCGGGGGGGGCTCCTACGAGCAGTACTTC. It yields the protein CASSQDSGGGSYEQYF.

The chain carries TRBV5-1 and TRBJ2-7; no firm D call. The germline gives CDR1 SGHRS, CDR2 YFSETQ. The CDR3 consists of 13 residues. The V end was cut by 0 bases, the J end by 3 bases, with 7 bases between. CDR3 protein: CASSLETDYEQYF. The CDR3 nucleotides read TGCGCCAGCAGCTTGGAAACAGACTACGAGCAGTACTTC.

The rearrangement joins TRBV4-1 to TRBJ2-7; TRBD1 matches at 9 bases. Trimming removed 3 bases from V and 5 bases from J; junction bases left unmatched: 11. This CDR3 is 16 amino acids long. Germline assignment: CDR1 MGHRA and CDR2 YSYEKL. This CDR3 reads CASSHRSGTGMDEQYF. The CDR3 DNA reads TGCGCCAGCAGCCACCGTTCCGGGACAGGGATGGACGAGCAGTACTTC.

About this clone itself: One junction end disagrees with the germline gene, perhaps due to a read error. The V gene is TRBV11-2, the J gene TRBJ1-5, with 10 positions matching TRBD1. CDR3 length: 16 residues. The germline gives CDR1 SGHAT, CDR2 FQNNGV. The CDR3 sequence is CAGSLGQGGGGQPQHF. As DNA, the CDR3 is TGTGCCGGCAGCTTAGGACAGGGGGGAGGGGGACAGCCCCAGCATTTT.

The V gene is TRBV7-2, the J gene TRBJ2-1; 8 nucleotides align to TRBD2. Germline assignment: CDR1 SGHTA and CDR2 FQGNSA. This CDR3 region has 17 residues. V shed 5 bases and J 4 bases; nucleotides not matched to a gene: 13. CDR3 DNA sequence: TGTGCCAGCAGCGAGAAACCGGGACTAGTTTTGTACAATGAGCAGTTCTTC. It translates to CASSEKPGLVLYNEQFF.

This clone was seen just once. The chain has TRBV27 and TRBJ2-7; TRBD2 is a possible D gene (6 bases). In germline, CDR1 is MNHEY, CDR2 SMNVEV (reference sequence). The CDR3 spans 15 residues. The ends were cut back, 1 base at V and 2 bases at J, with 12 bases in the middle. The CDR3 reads CASSLLGGSTYEQYF. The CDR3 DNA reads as TGTGCCAGCAGTTTATTGGGGGGATCAACCTACGAGCAGTACTTC.

The CDR3 sequence: CASSPSSHQPQHF. The CDR3 DNA reads TGTGCCAGCAGCCCGAGTAGTCATCAGCCCCAGCATTTT. The rearrangement uses TRBV28 and TRBJ1-5; D gene uncertain. V gave up 6 bases and J gave up 5 bases, with 11 bases separating them. CDR1 MDHEN and CDR2 SYDVKM come from the germline V gene. The CDR3 consists of 13 residues.

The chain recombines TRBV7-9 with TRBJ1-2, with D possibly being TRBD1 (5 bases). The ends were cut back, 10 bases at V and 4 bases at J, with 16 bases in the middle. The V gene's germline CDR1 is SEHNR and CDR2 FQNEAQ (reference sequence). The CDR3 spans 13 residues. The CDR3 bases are TGTGCCACCACGGCGGGGGATAGCTATGGCTACACCTTC. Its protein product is CATTAGDSYGYTF.

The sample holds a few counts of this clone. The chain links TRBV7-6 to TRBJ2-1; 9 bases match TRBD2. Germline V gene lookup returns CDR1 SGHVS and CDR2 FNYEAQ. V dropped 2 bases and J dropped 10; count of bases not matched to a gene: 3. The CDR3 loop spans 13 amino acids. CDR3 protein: CASSLTGTSEQFF. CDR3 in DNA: TGTGCCAGCAGCTTAACTGGGACTAGCGAGCAGTTCTTC.

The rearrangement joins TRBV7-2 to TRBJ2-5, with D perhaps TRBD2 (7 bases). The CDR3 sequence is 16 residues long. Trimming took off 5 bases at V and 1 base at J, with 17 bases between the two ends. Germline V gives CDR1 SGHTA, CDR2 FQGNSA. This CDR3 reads CASSPNRGASQETQYF. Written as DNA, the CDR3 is TGTGCCAGCAGCCCCAACCGGGGGGCCAGCCAAGAGACCCAGTACTTC.